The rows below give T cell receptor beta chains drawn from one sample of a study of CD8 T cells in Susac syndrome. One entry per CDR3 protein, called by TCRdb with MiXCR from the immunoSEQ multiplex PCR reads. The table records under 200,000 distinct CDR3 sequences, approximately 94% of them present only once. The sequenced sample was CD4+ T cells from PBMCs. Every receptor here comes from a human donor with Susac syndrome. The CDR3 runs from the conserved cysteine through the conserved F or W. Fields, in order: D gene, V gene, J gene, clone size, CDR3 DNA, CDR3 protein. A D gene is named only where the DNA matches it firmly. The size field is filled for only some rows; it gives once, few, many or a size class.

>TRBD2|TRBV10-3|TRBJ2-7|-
TGTGCCATCAGCTCCGGGGAGGGAGAGCAGTACTTC
CAISSGEGEQYF
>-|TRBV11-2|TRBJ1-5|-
TGTGCCAGCAGCTGGGACATCAGGCAGCCCCAGCATTTT
CASSWDIRQPQHF
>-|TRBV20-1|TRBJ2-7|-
TGCAGTGCGAGACAAGGACCATTCTACGAGCAGTACTTC
CSARQGPFYEQYF
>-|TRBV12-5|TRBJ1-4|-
TGTGCTAGTGGTTTGGTACAAGGGAAGCCTGGAAAACTGTTTTTT
CASGLVQGKPGKLFF
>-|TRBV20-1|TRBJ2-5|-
TGCAGTGCGGGCGGGGCAGGGGGAAATTTTTTCGAGACCCAGTACTTC
CSAGGAGGNFFETQYF
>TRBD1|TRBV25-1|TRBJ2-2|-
TGTGCCAGCAGTGACGCCAACAGGGGGCGGGAGCTGTTTTTT
CASSDANRGRELFF
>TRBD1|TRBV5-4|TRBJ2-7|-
TGTGCCAGCAGCTTGAACGACAGGGTCTACGAGCAGTACTTC
CASSLNDRVYEQYF
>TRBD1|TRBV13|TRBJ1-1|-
TGTGCCAGCAGCTTTGGGAGGACAGGGAGGACTGAAGCTTTCTTT
CASSFGRTGRTEAFF
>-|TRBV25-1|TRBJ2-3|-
TGTGCCAGCAGTGCCCCGACAGGCACAGATACGCAGTATTTT
CASSAPTGTDTQYF
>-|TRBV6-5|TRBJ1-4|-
TGTGCCAGCAGTGGAGGGAGAGGGCCGGGTGAAAAACTGTTTTTT
CASSGGRGPGEKLFF
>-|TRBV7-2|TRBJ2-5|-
TGTGCCAGCAGCTTAGTGTTGGGGGCGCCCAAAGGAACCCAGTACTTC
CASSLVLGAPKGTQYF
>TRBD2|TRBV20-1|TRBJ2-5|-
TGCAGTGCTATGGGACTAGCGGGGGGTCATCATCAGGAGACCCAGTACTTC
CSAMGLAGGHHQETQYF
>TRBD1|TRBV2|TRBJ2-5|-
TGTGCCAGCAGTGAATGGGGACAGGTACCAGGAGAGACCCAGTACTTC
CASSEWGQVPGETQYF
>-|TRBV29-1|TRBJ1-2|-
TGCAGCGTTGATATGGGGGGAGTGGGACATGGCTACACCTTC
CSVDMGGVGHGYTF
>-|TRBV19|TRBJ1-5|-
TGTGCCAGTAGTTCTGACAGTTATCAGCCCCAGCATTTT
CASSSDSYQPQHF
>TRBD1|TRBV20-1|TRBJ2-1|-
TGCAGTGCTCTCGAGCCAGGGGGCAATGAGCAGTTCTTC
CSALEPGGNEQFF
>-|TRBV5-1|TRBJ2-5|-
TGCGCCAGCAGCCTGGACGGGATAGAGACCCAGTACTTC
CASSLDGIETQYF
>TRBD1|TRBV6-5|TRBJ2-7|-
TGTGCCAGCAGTTCGCGACAGGGTAGGCAGTACTTC
CASSSRQGRQYF
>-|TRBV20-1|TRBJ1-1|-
TGCAGTCGATACCAATCTGGGGTGGGGACTGAAGCTTTCTTT
CSRYQSGVGTEAFF
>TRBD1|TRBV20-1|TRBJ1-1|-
TGCAGTGCTAGAGATCGAAGGGGGCTCACTGAAGCTTTCTTT
CSARDRRGLTEAFF
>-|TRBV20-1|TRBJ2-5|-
TGCAGTGCTAGATCAGAGGAGACCCAGTACTTC
CSARSEETQYF
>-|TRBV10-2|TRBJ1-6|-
TGCGCCAGCAGGCCGGCAACTAATTCACCCCTCCACTTT
CASRPATNSPLHF
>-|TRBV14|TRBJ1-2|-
TGTGCCAGCAGCCAAAGGCTTCGGAACTATGGCTACACCTTC
CASSQRLRNYGYTF
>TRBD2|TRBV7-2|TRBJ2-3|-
TGTGCCAGCAGCCCACGGGGACTAGCAAGCACAGATACGCAGTATTTT
CASSPRGLASTDTQYF
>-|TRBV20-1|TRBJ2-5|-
TGCAGTGCTCTATCAAGGGAACAAGAGACCCAGTACTTC
CSALSREQETQYF
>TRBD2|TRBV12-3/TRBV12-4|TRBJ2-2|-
TGTGCCAGCAGTCCCCAGCGGGGGATCGACGGGGAGCTGTTTTTT
CASSPQRGIDGELFF
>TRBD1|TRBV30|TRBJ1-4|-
TGTGCCTGGAGTACGGGACAGGTGGGAACTAAGGAAAAACTGTTTTTT
CAWSTGQVGTKEKLFF
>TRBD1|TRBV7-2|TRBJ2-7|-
TGTGCCAGCAGCCCGGACAGGGGGCCCTACGAGCAGTACTTC
CASSPDRGPYEQYF
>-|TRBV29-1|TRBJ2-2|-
TGCAGCGTTGTCCCCCCCGAAGCGGTCGGGGAGCTGTTTTTT
CSVVPPEAVGELFF
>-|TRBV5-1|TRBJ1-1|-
TGCGCCAGCAGCTTGGTTTCCCTAAAGGTGACTGAAGCTTTCTTT
CASSLVSLKVTEAFF
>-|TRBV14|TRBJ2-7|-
TGTGCCAGCAGCCGGACGACAGGGAGTGGGGGGAGGCGATACGAGCAGTACTTC
CASSRTTGSGGRRYEQYF
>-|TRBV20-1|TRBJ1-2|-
TGCAGTGCCCACACCCCCTCCGGCGATGGCTACACCTTC
CSAHTPSGDGYTF
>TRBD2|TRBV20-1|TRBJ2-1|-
TGCAGTGCTAGGCTTCTGAAGCGGGGGGAAATGCATAATGAGCAGTTCTTC
CSARLLKRGEMHNEQFF
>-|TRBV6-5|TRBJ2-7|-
TGTGCCAGCAGGCTAGGGTCCCTTATGACCGAGCAGTACTTC
CASRLGSLMTEQYF
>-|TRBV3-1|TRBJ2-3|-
TGTGCCAGCAGTCCTCCAGGAGGTACAGATACGCAGTATTTT
CASSPPGGTDTQYF
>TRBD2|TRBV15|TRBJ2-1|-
TGTGCCACCAGCAGACGGCTAGCGGGGGCCAATGAGCAGTTCTTC
CATSRRLAGANEQFF
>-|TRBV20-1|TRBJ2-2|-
TGCAGTGCGAAGCCCCCAGCCGGGGGCCCTAACACCGGGGAGCTGTTTTTT
CSAKPPAGGPNTGELFF
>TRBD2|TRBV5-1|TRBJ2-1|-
TGCGCCAGCAGCTCCAGAGCGGGGGGAATGTACAATGAGCAGTTCTTC
CASSSRAGGMYNEQFF
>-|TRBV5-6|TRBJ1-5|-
TGTGCCAGCAGCGGCGGTGCAGGGTGGAATCAGCCCCAGCATTTT
CASSGGAGWNQPQHF
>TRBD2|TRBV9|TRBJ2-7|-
TGTGCCAGCAGCGTAGGACTAGCCCAGGGCGAGCAGTACTTC
CASSVGLAQGEQYF
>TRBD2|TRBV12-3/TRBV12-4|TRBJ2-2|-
TGTGCCAGCAGTTTAGGGACTAGCTTCACCGGGGAGCTGTTTTTT
CASSLGTSFTGELFF
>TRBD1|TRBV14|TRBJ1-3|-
TGTGCCAGCAGCCAAGGAGGGACAGTGCTCTCTGGAAACACCATATATTTT
CASSQGGTVLSGNTIYF
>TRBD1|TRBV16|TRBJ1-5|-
TGTGCCAGCAGCCCAGGACAGGGGGGGCAGCCCCAGCATTTT
CASSPGQGGQPQHF
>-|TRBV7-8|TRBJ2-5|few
TGTGCCAGCAGTCCGACAGGAGGGGAGACCCAGTACTTC
CASSPTGGETQYF
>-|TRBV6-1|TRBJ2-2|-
TGTGCCAGCAGTCCCAGGATGGGGGCCGGGGAGCTGTTTTTT
CASSPRMGAGELFF
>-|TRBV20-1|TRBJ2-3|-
TGCAGTGCTCTCGTTTGGCAGGGGAGCACAGATACGCAGTATTTT
CSALVWQGSTDTQYF
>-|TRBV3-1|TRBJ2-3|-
TGTGCCAGCAGCCAAGATGTCGCCTCACTTGCAGTCCAGTATTTT
CASSQDVASLAVQYF
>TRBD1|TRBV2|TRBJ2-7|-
TGTGCCAGCAGGGGACAGGGACCCTACGAGCAGTACTTC
CASRGQGPYEQYF
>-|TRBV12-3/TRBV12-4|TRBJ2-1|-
TGTGCCAGCAGATATGGACTAGAGGGGGGGAATGAGCAGTTCTTC
CASRYGLEGGNEQFF
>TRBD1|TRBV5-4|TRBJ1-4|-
TGTGCCAGCAGGGACAGGGAACGGAATGAAAAACTGTTTTTT
CASRDRERNEKLFF
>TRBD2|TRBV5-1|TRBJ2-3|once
TGCGCCAGCAGCTTGGAGGCTAGCGGAGATACGCAGTATTTT
CASSLEASGDTQYF
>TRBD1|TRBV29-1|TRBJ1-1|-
TGCAGCGCTCAAATAGGACAGGGATGGACTGAAGCTTTCTTT
CSAQIGQGWTEAFF
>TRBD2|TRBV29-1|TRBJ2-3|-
TGCAGCGTTGAAAACCTAGCGGGGGAATACACAGATACGCAGTATTTT
CSVENLAGEYTDTQYF
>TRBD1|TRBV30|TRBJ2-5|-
TGTGCCTGGAGTGTACTGTCAGGGGGTGAGACCCAGTACTTC
CAWSVLSGGETQYF
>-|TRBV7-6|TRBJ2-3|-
TGTGCCAGCAGCTTAGAGCTAGCTTGGACGCAGTATTTT
CASSLELAWTQYF
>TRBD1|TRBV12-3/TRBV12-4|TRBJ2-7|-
TGTGCCAGCAGTTTGGGGACAGGTACCTACGAGCAGTACTTC
CASSLGTGTYEQYF
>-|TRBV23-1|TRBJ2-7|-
TGCGCCAGCACCAACACCTACGAGCAGTACTTC
CASTNTYEQYF
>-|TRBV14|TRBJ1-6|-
TGTGCCAGCAGCCAAGATAGAAGGGCTTCACCCCTCCACTTT
CASSQDRRASPLHF
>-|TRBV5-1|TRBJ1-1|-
TGCGCCAGCAGCCATGGGGGGACCATGAACACTGAAGCTTTCTTT
CASSHGGTMNTEAFF